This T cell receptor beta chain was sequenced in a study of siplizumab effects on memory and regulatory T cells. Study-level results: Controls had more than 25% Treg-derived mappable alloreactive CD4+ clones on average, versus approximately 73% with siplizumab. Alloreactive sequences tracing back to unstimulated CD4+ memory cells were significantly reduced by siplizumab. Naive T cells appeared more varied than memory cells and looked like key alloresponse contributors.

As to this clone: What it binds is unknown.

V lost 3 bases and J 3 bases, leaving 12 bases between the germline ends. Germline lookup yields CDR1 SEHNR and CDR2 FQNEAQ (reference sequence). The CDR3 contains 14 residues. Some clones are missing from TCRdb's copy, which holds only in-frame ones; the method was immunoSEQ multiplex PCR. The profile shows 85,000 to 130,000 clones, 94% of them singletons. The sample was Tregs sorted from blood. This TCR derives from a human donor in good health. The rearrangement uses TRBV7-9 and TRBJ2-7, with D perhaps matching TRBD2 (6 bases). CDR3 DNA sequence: TGTGCCAGCAGCTTGTCCGGGAGCCTCTACGAGCAGTACTTC. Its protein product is CASSLSGSLYEQYF.